This is a list of T cell receptor beta chains from one sample in a study of blood T cell repertoires in COVID-19. TCRdb keeps only in-frame clones here, not all; method: immunoSEQ multiplex PCR. The data show approximately 63,000 clones, about 90% seen once. The sequenced material came from peripheral blood. The receptor set was obtained from a woman older than 75 with active COVID-19. The CDR3 runs from the conserved cysteine through the conserved F or W. Fields, in order: V gene, J gene, CDR3 protein.

v_gene: TRBV28
j_gene: TRBJ1-1
CDR3aa: CASSLGQNTEAFF

v_gene: TRBV6-5
j_gene: TRBJ2-2
CDR3aa: CASLQGHGELFF

v_gene: TRBV19
j_gene: TRBJ2-1
CDR3aa: CASSIGGLIEQFF

v_gene: TRBV11-2
j_gene: TRBJ2-7
CDR3aa: CASSLVGTNYEQYF

v_gene: TRBV11-1
j_gene: TRBJ2-5
CDR3aa: CASSFPGDETQYF

v_gene: TRBV9
j_gene: TRBJ2-7
CDR3aa: CASSVGAENYEQYF

v_gene: TRBV4-3
j_gene: TRBJ2-1
CDR3aa: CASSQEGAGSYNEQFF

v_gene: TRBV10-1
j_gene: TRBJ2-7
CDR3aa: CASSTPGGRGGSKAF

v_gene: TRBV5-1
j_gene: TRBJ2-7
CDR3aa: CASSLGAEYEQYF

v_gene: TRBV7-3
j_gene: TRBJ2-3
CDR3aa: CASSSQTSGGARDTQYF